This TCR beta chain was retrieved from a study of blood T cell repertoires in COVID-19. Study overall: Sources were T cells, B-cell-depleted T cells, or PBMCs; the material itself was cDNA or gDNA.

Profiled with immunoSEQ multiplex PCR; TCRdb holds only in-frame clones, not every one. Altogether about 95,000 clones are present, approximately 91% being singletons, with the ten largest covering about 3.3%. This clonotype was sampled from a woman in her sixties or seventies with acute or convalescent COVID-19. The sequenced material came from peripheral blood.

The CDR3 region has the DNA TGTGCCAGTAGTAAAGGACAAGCCTATAATTCACCCCTCCACTTT. Its translation: CASSKGQAYNSPLHF. This rearrangement joins TRBV19 to TRBJ1-6; TRBD1 might be the D (5 bases). This CDR3 is 15 amino acids long. V was trimmed by 4 bases and J by 2 bases, leaving 9 bases between them. Germline V gene data show CDR1 as LNHDA and CDR2 as SQIVND (reference sequence).